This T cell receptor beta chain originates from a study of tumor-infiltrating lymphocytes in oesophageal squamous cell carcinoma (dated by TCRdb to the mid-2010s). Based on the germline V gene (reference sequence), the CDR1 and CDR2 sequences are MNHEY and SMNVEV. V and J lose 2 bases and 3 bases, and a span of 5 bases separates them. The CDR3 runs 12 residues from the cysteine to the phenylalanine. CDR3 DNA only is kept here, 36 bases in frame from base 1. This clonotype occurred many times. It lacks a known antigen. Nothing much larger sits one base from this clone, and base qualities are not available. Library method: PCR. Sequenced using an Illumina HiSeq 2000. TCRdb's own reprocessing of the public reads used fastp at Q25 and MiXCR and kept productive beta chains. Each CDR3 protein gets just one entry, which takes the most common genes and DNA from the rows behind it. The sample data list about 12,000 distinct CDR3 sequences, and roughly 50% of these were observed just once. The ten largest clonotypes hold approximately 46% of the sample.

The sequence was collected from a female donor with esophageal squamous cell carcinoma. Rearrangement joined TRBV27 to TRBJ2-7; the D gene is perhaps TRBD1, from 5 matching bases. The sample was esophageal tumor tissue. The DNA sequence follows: TGTGCCAGCAGTTTAGACAGCTACGAGCAGTACTTC. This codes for CASSLDSYEQYF.